This T cell receptor beta chain was retrieved from a study of cytomegalovirus exposure and HLA in healthy donors. General study points: Indistinguishable V segments such as TRBV6-2 and TRBV6-3 were excluded. As a later analysis showed, several of the most significant clusters appeared to be linked to common viral pathogens.

This CDR3 is 14 amino acids long. Per germline, CDR1 SGHRS and CDR2 YFSETQ. Trimming left V 5 bases short and J 5 bases short, with 16 bases between. Turning to this clone: What it recognizes is unknown.

The primer mix had 60 Vbeta and 13 Jbeta primers. Measured with immunoSEQ multiplex PCR; TCRdb has only the in-frame clones, and not every one. The data hold about 170,000 clones, with over 80% observed a single time. V gene TRBV5-1 combines with J gene TRBJ1-1; D is ambiguous. Sample: PBMCs. The sequence was obtained from a boy aged 2 to 10 in good health and CMV-seronegative. DNA for the CDR3: TGCGCCAGCAGTCGAATAGGCGGGGAAACTGAAGCTTTCTTT. Protein product: CASSRIGGETEAFF.